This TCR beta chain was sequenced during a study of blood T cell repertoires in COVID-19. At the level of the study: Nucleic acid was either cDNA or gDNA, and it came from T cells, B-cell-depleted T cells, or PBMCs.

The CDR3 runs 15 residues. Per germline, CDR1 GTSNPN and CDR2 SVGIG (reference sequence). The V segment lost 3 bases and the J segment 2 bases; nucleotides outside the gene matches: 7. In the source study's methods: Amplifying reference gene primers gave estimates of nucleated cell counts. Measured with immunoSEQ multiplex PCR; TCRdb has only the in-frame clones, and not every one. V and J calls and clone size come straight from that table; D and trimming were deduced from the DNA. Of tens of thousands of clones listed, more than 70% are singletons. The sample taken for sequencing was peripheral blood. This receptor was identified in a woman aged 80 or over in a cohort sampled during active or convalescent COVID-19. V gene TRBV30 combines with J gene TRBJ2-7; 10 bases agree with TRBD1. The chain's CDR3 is CAWRPPGQGTYEQYF. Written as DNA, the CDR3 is TGTGCCTGGAGACCCCCGGGACAGGGGACCTACGAGCAGTACTTC.